This T cell receptor beta chain was captured in a study of shared clonotypes between healthy human individuals. Turning to the study itself: Each donor's CD8 memory used one plate, CD8 naive two, each CD4 subset three.

Naivety among CD8 cells was defined by CD45RO negativity and positive CCR7 selection, thereby excluding terminally differentiated effector memory CD45RA+ cells. Data came from immunoSEQ multiplex PCR; TCRdb stores just in-frame clones and leaves some out. This sample yields more than 550,000 clones, of which just over 90% are seen a single time; 24% belongs to the top ten. The specimen was naive CD8+ T cells sorted from blood. This sequence originates from a man in his thirties or forties in good health.

DNA for the CDR3: TGCGCCAGCAGTGAGGGACAGGGATTCCCGAACACTGAAGCTTTCTTT. Translation: CASSEGQGFPNTEAFF. The J gene is TRBJ1-1, the V gene TRBV10-1; 8 positions match TRBD1. Germline V CDR1 and CDR2: WNHNN, SYGVQD (reference sequence). V was clipped by 2 bases and J by 1 base; unmatched bases: 6. The CDR3 runs 16 residues.